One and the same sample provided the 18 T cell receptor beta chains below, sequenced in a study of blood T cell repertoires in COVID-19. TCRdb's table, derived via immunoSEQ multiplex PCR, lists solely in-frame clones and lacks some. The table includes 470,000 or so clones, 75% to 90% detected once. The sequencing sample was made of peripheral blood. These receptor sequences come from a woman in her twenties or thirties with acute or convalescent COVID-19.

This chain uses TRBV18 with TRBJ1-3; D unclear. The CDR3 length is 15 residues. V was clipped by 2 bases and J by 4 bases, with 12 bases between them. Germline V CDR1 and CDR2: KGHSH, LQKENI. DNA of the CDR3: TGTGCCAGCTCACCAGATCTTACGGGAGGAAACACCATATATTTT. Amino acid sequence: CASSPDLTGGNTIYF.

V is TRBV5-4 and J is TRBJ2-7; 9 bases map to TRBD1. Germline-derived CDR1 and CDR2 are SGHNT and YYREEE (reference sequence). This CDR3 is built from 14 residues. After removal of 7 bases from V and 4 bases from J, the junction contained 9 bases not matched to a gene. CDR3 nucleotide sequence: TGTGCCAGCTCGACAGGGGGGCCGCGGTACGAGCAGTACTTC. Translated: CASSTGGPRYEQYF.

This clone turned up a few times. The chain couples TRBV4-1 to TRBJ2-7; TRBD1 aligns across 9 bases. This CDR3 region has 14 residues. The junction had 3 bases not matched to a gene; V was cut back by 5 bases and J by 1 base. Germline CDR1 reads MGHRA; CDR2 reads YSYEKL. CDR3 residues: CASSFGTGSYEQYF. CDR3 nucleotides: TGCGCCAGCAGCTTTGGGACAGGGTCCTACGAGCAGTACTTC.

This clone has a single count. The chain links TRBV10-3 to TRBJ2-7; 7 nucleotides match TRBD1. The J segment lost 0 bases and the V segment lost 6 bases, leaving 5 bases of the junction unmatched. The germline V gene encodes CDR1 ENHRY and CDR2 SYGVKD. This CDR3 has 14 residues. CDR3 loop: CAIRMTGSSYEQYF. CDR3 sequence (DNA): TGTGCCATCAGGATGACAGGGAGCTCCTACGAGCAGTACTTC.

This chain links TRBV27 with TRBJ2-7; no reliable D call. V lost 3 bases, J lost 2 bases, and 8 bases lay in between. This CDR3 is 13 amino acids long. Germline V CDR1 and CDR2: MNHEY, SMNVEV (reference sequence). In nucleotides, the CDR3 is TGTGCCAGCAGTTTGCAGGCCACCTACGAGCAGTACTTC. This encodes CASSLQATYEQYF.

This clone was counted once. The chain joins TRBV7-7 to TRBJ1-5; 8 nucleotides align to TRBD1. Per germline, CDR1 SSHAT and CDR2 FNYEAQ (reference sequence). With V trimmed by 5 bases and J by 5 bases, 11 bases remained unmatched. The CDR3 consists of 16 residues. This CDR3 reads CASSGNPGQADQPQHF. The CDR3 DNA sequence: TGTGCCAGCAGCGGGAATCCGGGACAGGCTGATCAGCCCCAGCATTTT.

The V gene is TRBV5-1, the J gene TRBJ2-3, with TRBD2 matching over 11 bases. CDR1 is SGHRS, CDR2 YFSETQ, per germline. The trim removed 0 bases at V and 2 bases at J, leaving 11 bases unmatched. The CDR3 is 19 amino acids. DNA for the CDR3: TGCGCCAGCAGCTTGGAGGCTAGCGGGGGGCGAGGTGACACAGATACGCAGTATTTT. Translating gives CASSLEASGGRGDTDTQYF. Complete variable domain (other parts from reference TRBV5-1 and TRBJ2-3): KAGVTQTPRYLIKTRGQQVTLSCSPISGHRSVSWYQQTPGQGLQFLFEYFSETQRNKGNFPGRFSGRQFSNSRSEMNVSTLELGDSALYLCASSLEASGGRGDTDTQYFGPGTRLTVL.

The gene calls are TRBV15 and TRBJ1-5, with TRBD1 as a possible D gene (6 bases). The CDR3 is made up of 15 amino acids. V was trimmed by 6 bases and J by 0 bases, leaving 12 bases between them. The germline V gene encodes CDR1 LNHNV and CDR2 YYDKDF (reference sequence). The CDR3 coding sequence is TGTGCCACCAGACAGGGAGGGGGTAGCAATCAGCCCCAGCATTTT. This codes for CATRQGGGSNQPQHF.

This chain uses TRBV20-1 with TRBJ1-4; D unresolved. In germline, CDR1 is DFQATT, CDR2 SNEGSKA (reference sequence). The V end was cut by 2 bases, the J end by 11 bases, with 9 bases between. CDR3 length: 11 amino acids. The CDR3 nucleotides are TGCAGTGCTAGAACGGGGAATAAACTGTTTTTT. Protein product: CSARTGNKLFF.

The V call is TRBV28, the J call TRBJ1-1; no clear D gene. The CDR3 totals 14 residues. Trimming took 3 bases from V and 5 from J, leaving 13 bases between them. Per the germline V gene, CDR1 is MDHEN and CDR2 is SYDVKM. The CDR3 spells CASSFAGSRTEAFF. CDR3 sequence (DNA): TGTGCCAGCAGTTTTGCCGGGTCCCGGACTGAAGCTTTCTTT.

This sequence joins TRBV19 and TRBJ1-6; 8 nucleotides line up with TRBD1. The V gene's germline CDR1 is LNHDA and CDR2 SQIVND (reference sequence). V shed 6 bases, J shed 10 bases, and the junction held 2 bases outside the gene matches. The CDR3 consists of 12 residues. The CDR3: CASRTGDSPLHF. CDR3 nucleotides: TGTGCCAGTAGGACAGGGGACTCACCCCTCCACTTT.

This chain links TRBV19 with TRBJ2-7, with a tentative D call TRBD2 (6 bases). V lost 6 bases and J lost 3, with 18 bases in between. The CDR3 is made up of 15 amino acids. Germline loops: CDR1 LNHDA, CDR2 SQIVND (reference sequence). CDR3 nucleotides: TGTGCCAGTAGACTGGCCGGGGGTGGGGACTACGAGCAGTACTTC. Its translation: CASRLAGGGDYEQYF. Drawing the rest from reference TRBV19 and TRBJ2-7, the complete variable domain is DGGITQSPKYLFRKEGQNVTLSCEQNLNHDAMYWYRQDPGQGLRLIYYSQIVNDFQKGDIAEGYSVSREKKESFPLTVTSAQKNPTAFYLCASRLAGGGDYEQYFGPGTRLTVT.

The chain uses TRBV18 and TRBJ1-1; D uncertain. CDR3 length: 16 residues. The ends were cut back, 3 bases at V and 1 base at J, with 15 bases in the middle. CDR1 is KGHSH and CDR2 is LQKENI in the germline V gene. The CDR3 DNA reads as TGTGCCAGCTCACCTTCCGAGGGCGCGCGGAACACTGAAGCTTTCTTT. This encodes CASSPSEGARNTEAFF.

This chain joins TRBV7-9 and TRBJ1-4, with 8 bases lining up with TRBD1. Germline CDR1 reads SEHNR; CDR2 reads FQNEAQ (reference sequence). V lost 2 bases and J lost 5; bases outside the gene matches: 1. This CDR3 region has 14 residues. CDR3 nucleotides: TGTGCCAGCAGCTTAAGGACAGGGAATGAAAAACTGTTTTTT. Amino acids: CASSLRTGNEKLFF.

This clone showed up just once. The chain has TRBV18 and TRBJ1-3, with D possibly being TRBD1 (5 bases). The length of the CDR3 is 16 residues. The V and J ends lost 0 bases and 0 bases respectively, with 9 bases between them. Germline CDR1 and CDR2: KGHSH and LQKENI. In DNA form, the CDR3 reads TGTGCCAGCTCACCACCGGTGCAGGGCTCTGGAAACACCATATATTTT. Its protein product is CASSPPVQGSGNTIYF.

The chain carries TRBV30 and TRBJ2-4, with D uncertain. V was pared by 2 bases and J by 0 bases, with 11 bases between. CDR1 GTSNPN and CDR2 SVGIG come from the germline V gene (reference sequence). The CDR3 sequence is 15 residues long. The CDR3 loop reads CAWSISPLAKNIQYF. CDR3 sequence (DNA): TGTGCCTGGAGTATATCTCCCCTAGCCAAAAACATTCAGTACTTC. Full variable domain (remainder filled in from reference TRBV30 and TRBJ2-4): SQTIHQWPATLVQPVGSPLSLECTVEGTSNPNLYWYRQAAGRGLQLLFYSVGIGQISSEVPQNLSASRPQDRQFILSSKKLLLSDSGFYLCAWSISPLAKNIQYFGAGTRLSVL.

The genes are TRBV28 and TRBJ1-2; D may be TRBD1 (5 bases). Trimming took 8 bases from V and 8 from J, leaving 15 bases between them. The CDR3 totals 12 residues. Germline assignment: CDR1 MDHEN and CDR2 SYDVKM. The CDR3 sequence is CASQGGLGGYTF. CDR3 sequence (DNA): TGTGCCAGCCAGGGCGGTTTAGGAGGCTACACCTTC.

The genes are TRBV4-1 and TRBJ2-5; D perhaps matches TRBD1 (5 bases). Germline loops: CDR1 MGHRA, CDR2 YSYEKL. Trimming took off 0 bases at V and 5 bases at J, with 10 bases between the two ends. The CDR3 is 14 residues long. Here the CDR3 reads CASSQERKGETQYF. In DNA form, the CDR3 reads TGCGCCAGCAGCCAAGAAAGGAAGGGGGAGACCCAGTACTTC.